This T cell receptor (beta chain) was found in a study of T cell clonotyping in hematopoietic cell transplantation. Study findings and constraints: CD4 and CD8 repertoire contributions could not be separated without sorting.

This table comes from immunoSEQ multiplex PCR, and its TCRdb copy is limited to in-frame clones, with some not included. The data hold almost 20,000 clones, with approximately 80% observed a single time. The CDR3 extends over 13 amino acids. The germline V gene has CDR1 SNHLY and CDR2 FYNNEI. V was clipped by 3 bases and J by 4 bases, with 7 bases between them. This clone was recorded only once. What it binds is not known. The source of this sequence is a man aged 60 to 75 in good health. Some clones in this sample may be carry-over from other donors' samples. Input material: peripheral blood mononuclear cells. The chain has TRBV2 and TRBJ2-1; D is possibly TRBD2 (5 bases). The CDR3 nucleotides read TGTGCCAGCAGTGAGGCGGGTTACAATGAGCAGTTCTTC. It codes for CASSEAGYNEQFF.